One sample yielded the 10 T cell receptor beta chains listed below, sequenced in a study of blood T cell repertoires in COVID-19. Assay: immunoSEQ multiplex PCR; the TCRdb copy retains only in-frame clones and omits some. In the table there are 400,000 to 500,000 clones, approximately 90% of which are singletons. The sequenced material came from PBMCs or T cells enriched from blood (not recorded which). These receptor sequences come from a woman in her late teens or twenties who had been exposed to COVID-19.

The chain carries TRBV5-1 and TRBJ2-2; a possible D gene is TRBD2 (6 bases). The CDR3 covers 13 residues. The V gene's germline CDR1 is SGHRS and CDR2 YFSETQ. V lost 5 bases and J 7 bases, leaving 12 bases between the germline ends. CDR3 loop: CASREGSGGELFF. In nucleotides, the CDR3 is TGCGCCAGCAGGGAGGGTTCCGGCGGGGAGCTGTTTTTT.

The gene calls are TRBV11-3 and TRBJ2-1; D is possibly TRBD1 (5 bases). CDR1 is SGHNT, CDR2 YENEEA, per germline. This CDR3 spans 11 amino acids. V lost 6 bases to trimming and J lost 6 bases, with 6 bases between them. The CDR3 is CASSTGNEQFF. Written as DNA, the CDR3 is TGTGCCAGCAGTACAGGCAATGAGCAGTTCTTC.

The rearrangement joins TRBV28 to TRBJ1-3, with D unresolved. Germline CDR1 reads MDHEN; CDR2 reads SYDVKM. The V and J ends lost 10 bases and 2 bases respectively, with 15 bases between them. The CDR3 spans 14 residues. DNA of the CDR3: TGTGCCACCAATAGTGCGGGAACTGGAAACACCATATATTTT. It is translated as CATNSAGTGNTIYF.

CDR3 nucleotide sequence: TGTGCCACCAGTGAGCCTAGCGGATCTTACAATGAGCAGTTCTTC. Its translation is CATSEPSGSYNEQFF. V is TRBV24-1 and J is TRBJ2-1; 7 bases are shared with TRBD2. The CDR3 loop spans 15 amino acids. V dropped 4 bases and J dropped 4; count of bases not matched to a gene: 6. Looked up from germline, CDR1 is KGHDR and CDR2 is SFDVKD.

This clone was recorded only once. The chain links TRBV18 to TRBJ1-6; 11 positions match TRBD1. V lost 1 base, J lost 0 bases, and 2 bases stayed unmatched. This CDR3 comprises 18 residues. Germline V gene data show CDR1 as KGHSH and CDR2 as LQKENI. The CDR3 DNA reads TGTGCCAGCTCACCACGGGGACAGGGGGACTCCTATAATTCACCCCTCCACTTT. Translated, it gives CASSPRGQGDSYNSPLHF.

V is TRBV5-1 and J is TRBJ2-7; a weak D match, TRBD1 (6 bases). This CDR3 contains 15 residues. V lost 0 bases and J lost 0, with 10 bases in between. Germline lookup yields CDR1 SGHRS and CDR2 YFSETQ. The CDR3 spells CASSLDRVSSYEQYF. DNA of the CDR3: TGCGCCAGCAGCTTGGACAGGGTAAGCTCCTACGAGCAGTACTTC.

The V call is TRBV6-5, the J call TRBJ2-7; the match to TRBD1 covers 8 bases. The CDR3 sequence is 15 residues long. The germline CDR1 and CDR2 sequences are MNHEY and SVGAGI. After removal of 4 bases from V and 0 bases from J, the junction contained 5 bases not matched to a gene. For the CDR3, the DNA is TGTGCCAGCAGTTGGGGGGACAGGAGCTCCTACGAGCAGTACTTC. Protein: CASSWGDRSSYEQYF.

This clone has only one observation. The chain links TRBV5-1 to TRBJ2-3, with a weak D call TRBD2 (5 bases). Germline-derived CDR1 and CDR2 are SGHRS and YFSETQ. This CDR3 is 14 amino acids long. Trimming removed 2 bases at V and 4 bases at J, with 11 bases between. The chain's CDR3 is CASSFPSQADTQYF. CDR3 bases: TGCGCCAGCAGCTTCCCTAGCCAGGCAGATACGCAGTATTTT.

This clone has more than one count but fewer than ten. The chain carries TRBV3-1 (or the pseudogene TRBV3-2) and TRBJ1-4; D gene unclear. V lost 1 base to trimming and J lost 7 bases, with 13 bases between them. The CDR3 spans 15 residues. Per germline, CDR1 LGHDT and CDR2 YNNKEL (reference sequence). The CDR3 here is CASSQASGRGEKLFF. CDR3 in DNA: TGTGCCAGCAGCCAAGCTTCCGGAAGAGGTGAAAAACTGTTTTTT.

The chain is built from TRBV5-6 and TRBJ2-2; TRBD2 agrees at 8 bases. The J segment lost 0 bases and the V segment lost 1 base, leaving 5 bases of the junction unmatched. The CDR3 covers 17 residues. CDR1 and CDR2 from the germline V gene are SGHDT and YYEEEE. Here the CDR3 DNA reads TGTGCCAGCAGCTTGCCATTAGCGGGAACGAACACCGGGGAGCTGTTTTTT. Translated: CASSLPLAGTNTGELFF.